The T cell receptor (beta chain) described here comes from a study of blood T cells in healthy people across ages. A J-beta primer mix and a sample-barcoded 5' primer were used in a second PCR of about 7 to 12 cycles. MiXCR was run by TCRdb on the 5' RACE reads, yielding one entry per CDR3 protein. The profile shows about 1.8 million distinct CDR3 sequences, around 48% of them singletons. As for this clonotype: Its antigen is unidentified.

Extraction yielded at least 5 micrograms of total RNA per sample. Study observations and caveats: Donors of long life had a larger count of naive CD4+ cells and greater diversity than aged donors.

The receptor was derived from a woman aged 40 to 50 in good health. Sequencing input: blood.

The CDR3 loop is CSVEGSQTSSYNEQFF. DNA for the CDR3: TGCAGCGTTGAGGGCAGCCAAACCAGCTCCTACAATGAGCAGTTCTTC. The V and J genes are TRBV29-1 and TRBJ2-1, with D uncertain. Germline CDR1 SQVTM, CDR2 ANQGSEA. Trimming took off 3 bases at V and 0 bases at J, with 15 bases between the two ends. The CDR3 consists of 16 residues.